This is a list of T cell receptor beta chains from one sample in a study of cytomegalovirus exposure and HLA in healthy donors. The data were produced by immunoSEQ multiplex PCR, yet TCRdb's version contains in-frame clones alone and is incomplete. The table includes fewer than 150,000 clones, roughly three quarters detected once. Sequenced material: PBMCs. The source of these receptors is a male donor in good health and CMV-seronegative. Each CDR3 is given with its conserved first and last residue. The order of the fields is CDR3 protein, V gene.

cdr3_aa: CASSERTENYGYTF
v_call: TRBV6-4

cdr3_aa: CASSQDFSHLNEQFF
v_call: TRBV4-3

cdr3_aa: CASSFSDNYGYTF
v_call: TRBV28

cdr3_aa: CASSYSFRNQPQHF
v_call: TRBV6-5

cdr3_aa: CASSLAGTAGGEQYF
v_call: TRBV5-5

cdr3_aa: CASSEEGAYNSPLHF
v_call: TRBV2

cdr3_aa: CASSLAGQVQETQYF
v_call: TRBV7-6

cdr3_aa: CASGLSGEETQYF
v_call: TRBV12-5

cdr3_aa: CASTKQALGHYQPQHF
v_call: TRBV21-1

cdr3_aa: CASSPPVPGTGPYRSEQYF
v_call: TRBV7-9

cdr3_aa: CASSLTDEETQYF
v_call: TRBV5-6

cdr3_aa: CASSLALESTGELFF
v_call: TRBV5-5

cdr3_aa: CASSLVFPDSPLHF
v_call: TRBV7-2

cdr3_aa: CSVDTGSGNTIYF
v_call: TRBV29-1

cdr3_aa: CSVESQGGQPQHF
v_call: TRBV29-1

cdr3_aa: CASSPRSLSYEQYF
v_call: TRBV19

cdr3_aa: CASSPPGGGLLSYEQYF
v_call: TRBV28

cdr3_aa: CASSLGQPETQYF
v_call: TRBV6-5

cdr3_aa: CASSPGLSQSGYGYTF
v_call: TRBV2

cdr3_aa: CASALSGNTIYF
v_call: TRBV28

cdr3_aa: CASSLGRTNTEAFF
v_call: TRBV5-4

cdr3_aa: CASSPRQGMNTEAFF
v_call: TRBV4-3

cdr3_aa: CASSPTDRGLQPQHF
v_call: TRBV28

cdr3_aa: CASSLSDSGTDTQYF
v_call: TRBV28

cdr3_aa: CATREGRGETQYF
v_call: TRBV28

cdr3_aa: CASSSSFSGTGGGANVLTF
v_call: TRBV5-1

cdr3_aa: CASSMTGINTEAFF
v_call: TRBV5-1

cdr3_aa: CAWSPRGGGRTEAFF
v_call: TRBV30

cdr3_aa: CASSFTGGGNTIYF
v_call: TRBV5-1

cdr3_aa: CASSIEGGGTQYF
v_call: TRBV19

cdr3_aa: CASSPPGAGGRETQYF
v_call: TRBV10-1

cdr3_aa: CSVLRGTEAFF
v_call: TRBV20-1

cdr3_aa: CASSSSGTGLTEQYF
v_call: TRBV9

cdr3_aa: CASSPSGQSGYTF
v_call: TRBV7-3

cdr3_aa: CASRPGQANTGELFF
v_call: TRBV7-2

cdr3_aa: CASSVEPGRETQYF
v_call: TRBV9

cdr3_aa: CASSETSGGYTF
v_call: TRBV2

cdr3_aa: CASRVAGISYEQYF
v_call: TRBV27

cdr3_aa: CASAGQLNTGELFF
v_call: TRBV7-2

cdr3_aa: CASSFGTKSEQYF
v_call: TRBV5-4

cdr3_aa: CASKQGAHEQYF
v_call: TRBV2

cdr3_aa: CASTGTVYEQYF
v_call: TRBV6-1

cdr3_aa: CASSSEGGINEQYF
v_call: TRBV5-1

cdr3_aa: CASSSPGEETQYF
v_call: TRBV6-5

cdr3_aa: CASSSQQGVTEAFF
v_call: TRBV7-3

cdr3_aa: CASSEGGLETQYF
v_call: TRBV25-1

cdr3_aa: CASSLDRGDGYTF
v_call: TRBV11-2

cdr3_aa: CASSYSPRTGSYEQYF
v_call: TRBV6-5

cdr3_aa: CAGSWGQGLNTEAFF
v_call: TRBV7-9

cdr3_aa: CASSPMNSPLHF
v_call: TRBV7-9

cdr3_aa: CASSSRAGADEQFF
v_call: TRBV5-4

cdr3_aa: CASSPTSDTGELFF
v_call: TRBV7-3

cdr3_aa: CASRSTSGPYNEQFF
v_call: TRBV11-2

cdr3_aa: CAWSVTWPGGRESETQYF
v_call: TRBV30

cdr3_aa: CASSPQGASSGNTIYF
v_call: TRBV7-9

cdr3_aa: CASSLGGTGGKEGYTF
v_call: TRBV5-6

cdr3_aa: CASSFTGTGETQYF
v_call: TRBV11-2